This T cell receptor (beta chain) was retrieved from a study of blood T cells in healthy people across ages. In the study overall: Through template switching, about one barcoded beta molecule was captured per two T cells, as measured in model experiments. General study points: From one million sequenced T cells, diversity estimates were lower bounds. When set beside aged donors, long-lived donors presented more naive CD4+ cells and higher diversity. With age, beta diversity per million T cells declined roughly linearly, significantly by over 35.

This clonotype came up many times. Its antigen remains unknown. Then a second PCR, running roughly 7 to 11 cycles, was carried out with a sample-barcoded 5' primer and a J-beta primer mix. TCRdb redid the calling of the 5' RACE reads with MiXCR, one entry per CDR3 protein. The sample consists of some 710,000 distinct CDR3 sequences, about 24% of them appearing once. The CDR3 is 13 residues long. V was pared by 7 bases and J by 3 bases, with 7 bases of the junction left unmatched. Per germline, CDR1 SQVTM and CDR2 ANQGSEA. The material sequenced was blood. The source of this sequence is a man in his 70s in good health. This chain joins TRBV29-1 and TRBJ2-3, with 7 nucleotides matching TRBD2. The CDR3 loop is CSDRPGGTDTQYF. In DNA form, the CDR3 reads TGCAGCGACAGGCCCGGGGGGACAGATACGCAGTATTTT.